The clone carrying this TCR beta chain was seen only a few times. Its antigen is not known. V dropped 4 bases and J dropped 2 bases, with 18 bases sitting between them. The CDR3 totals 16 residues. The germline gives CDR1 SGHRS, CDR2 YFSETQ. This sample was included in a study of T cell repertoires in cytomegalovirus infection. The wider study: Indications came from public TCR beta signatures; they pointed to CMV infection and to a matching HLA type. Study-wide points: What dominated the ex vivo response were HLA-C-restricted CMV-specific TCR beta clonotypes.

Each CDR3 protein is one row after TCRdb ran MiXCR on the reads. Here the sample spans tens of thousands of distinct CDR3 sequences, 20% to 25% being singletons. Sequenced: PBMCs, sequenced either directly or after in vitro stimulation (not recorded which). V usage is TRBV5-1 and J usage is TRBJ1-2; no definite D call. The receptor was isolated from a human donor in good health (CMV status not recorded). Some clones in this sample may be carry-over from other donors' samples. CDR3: CASSDPTKGGNYGYTF. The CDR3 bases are TGCGCCAGCAGCGATCCGACCAAGGGAGGCAACTATGGCTACACCTTC.